This TCR beta chain was captured by sequencing in a study of T cell responses to AZD1222 COVID-19 vaccine. Overall study results and limits: Baseline seropositives among AZD1222 recipients totaled only five to seven.

This clone has just one count. Its antigen is not identified. Trimming stripped 4 bases from V and 7 bases from J, with 12 bases between. This CDR3 has 13 amino acids. Germline V gene data show CDR1 as SGHNT and CDR2 as YYREEE (reference sequence). The assay was immunoSEQ multiplex PCR, and TCRdb's table has in-frame clones only and misses some. The sample has 100,000 to 150,000 clones, approximately 93% seen once; the top ten hold around 5.4%. The material sequenced was peripheral blood, taken on day 0 of AZD1222 vaccination. This TCR was sampled from an adult in good health. V and J are TRBV5-4 and TRBJ2-1; D gene uncertain. CDR3 amino acids: CASSHPGPNEQFF. In DNA, the CDR3 is TGTGCCAGCAGCCACCCCGGCCCTAATGAGCAGTTCTTC.